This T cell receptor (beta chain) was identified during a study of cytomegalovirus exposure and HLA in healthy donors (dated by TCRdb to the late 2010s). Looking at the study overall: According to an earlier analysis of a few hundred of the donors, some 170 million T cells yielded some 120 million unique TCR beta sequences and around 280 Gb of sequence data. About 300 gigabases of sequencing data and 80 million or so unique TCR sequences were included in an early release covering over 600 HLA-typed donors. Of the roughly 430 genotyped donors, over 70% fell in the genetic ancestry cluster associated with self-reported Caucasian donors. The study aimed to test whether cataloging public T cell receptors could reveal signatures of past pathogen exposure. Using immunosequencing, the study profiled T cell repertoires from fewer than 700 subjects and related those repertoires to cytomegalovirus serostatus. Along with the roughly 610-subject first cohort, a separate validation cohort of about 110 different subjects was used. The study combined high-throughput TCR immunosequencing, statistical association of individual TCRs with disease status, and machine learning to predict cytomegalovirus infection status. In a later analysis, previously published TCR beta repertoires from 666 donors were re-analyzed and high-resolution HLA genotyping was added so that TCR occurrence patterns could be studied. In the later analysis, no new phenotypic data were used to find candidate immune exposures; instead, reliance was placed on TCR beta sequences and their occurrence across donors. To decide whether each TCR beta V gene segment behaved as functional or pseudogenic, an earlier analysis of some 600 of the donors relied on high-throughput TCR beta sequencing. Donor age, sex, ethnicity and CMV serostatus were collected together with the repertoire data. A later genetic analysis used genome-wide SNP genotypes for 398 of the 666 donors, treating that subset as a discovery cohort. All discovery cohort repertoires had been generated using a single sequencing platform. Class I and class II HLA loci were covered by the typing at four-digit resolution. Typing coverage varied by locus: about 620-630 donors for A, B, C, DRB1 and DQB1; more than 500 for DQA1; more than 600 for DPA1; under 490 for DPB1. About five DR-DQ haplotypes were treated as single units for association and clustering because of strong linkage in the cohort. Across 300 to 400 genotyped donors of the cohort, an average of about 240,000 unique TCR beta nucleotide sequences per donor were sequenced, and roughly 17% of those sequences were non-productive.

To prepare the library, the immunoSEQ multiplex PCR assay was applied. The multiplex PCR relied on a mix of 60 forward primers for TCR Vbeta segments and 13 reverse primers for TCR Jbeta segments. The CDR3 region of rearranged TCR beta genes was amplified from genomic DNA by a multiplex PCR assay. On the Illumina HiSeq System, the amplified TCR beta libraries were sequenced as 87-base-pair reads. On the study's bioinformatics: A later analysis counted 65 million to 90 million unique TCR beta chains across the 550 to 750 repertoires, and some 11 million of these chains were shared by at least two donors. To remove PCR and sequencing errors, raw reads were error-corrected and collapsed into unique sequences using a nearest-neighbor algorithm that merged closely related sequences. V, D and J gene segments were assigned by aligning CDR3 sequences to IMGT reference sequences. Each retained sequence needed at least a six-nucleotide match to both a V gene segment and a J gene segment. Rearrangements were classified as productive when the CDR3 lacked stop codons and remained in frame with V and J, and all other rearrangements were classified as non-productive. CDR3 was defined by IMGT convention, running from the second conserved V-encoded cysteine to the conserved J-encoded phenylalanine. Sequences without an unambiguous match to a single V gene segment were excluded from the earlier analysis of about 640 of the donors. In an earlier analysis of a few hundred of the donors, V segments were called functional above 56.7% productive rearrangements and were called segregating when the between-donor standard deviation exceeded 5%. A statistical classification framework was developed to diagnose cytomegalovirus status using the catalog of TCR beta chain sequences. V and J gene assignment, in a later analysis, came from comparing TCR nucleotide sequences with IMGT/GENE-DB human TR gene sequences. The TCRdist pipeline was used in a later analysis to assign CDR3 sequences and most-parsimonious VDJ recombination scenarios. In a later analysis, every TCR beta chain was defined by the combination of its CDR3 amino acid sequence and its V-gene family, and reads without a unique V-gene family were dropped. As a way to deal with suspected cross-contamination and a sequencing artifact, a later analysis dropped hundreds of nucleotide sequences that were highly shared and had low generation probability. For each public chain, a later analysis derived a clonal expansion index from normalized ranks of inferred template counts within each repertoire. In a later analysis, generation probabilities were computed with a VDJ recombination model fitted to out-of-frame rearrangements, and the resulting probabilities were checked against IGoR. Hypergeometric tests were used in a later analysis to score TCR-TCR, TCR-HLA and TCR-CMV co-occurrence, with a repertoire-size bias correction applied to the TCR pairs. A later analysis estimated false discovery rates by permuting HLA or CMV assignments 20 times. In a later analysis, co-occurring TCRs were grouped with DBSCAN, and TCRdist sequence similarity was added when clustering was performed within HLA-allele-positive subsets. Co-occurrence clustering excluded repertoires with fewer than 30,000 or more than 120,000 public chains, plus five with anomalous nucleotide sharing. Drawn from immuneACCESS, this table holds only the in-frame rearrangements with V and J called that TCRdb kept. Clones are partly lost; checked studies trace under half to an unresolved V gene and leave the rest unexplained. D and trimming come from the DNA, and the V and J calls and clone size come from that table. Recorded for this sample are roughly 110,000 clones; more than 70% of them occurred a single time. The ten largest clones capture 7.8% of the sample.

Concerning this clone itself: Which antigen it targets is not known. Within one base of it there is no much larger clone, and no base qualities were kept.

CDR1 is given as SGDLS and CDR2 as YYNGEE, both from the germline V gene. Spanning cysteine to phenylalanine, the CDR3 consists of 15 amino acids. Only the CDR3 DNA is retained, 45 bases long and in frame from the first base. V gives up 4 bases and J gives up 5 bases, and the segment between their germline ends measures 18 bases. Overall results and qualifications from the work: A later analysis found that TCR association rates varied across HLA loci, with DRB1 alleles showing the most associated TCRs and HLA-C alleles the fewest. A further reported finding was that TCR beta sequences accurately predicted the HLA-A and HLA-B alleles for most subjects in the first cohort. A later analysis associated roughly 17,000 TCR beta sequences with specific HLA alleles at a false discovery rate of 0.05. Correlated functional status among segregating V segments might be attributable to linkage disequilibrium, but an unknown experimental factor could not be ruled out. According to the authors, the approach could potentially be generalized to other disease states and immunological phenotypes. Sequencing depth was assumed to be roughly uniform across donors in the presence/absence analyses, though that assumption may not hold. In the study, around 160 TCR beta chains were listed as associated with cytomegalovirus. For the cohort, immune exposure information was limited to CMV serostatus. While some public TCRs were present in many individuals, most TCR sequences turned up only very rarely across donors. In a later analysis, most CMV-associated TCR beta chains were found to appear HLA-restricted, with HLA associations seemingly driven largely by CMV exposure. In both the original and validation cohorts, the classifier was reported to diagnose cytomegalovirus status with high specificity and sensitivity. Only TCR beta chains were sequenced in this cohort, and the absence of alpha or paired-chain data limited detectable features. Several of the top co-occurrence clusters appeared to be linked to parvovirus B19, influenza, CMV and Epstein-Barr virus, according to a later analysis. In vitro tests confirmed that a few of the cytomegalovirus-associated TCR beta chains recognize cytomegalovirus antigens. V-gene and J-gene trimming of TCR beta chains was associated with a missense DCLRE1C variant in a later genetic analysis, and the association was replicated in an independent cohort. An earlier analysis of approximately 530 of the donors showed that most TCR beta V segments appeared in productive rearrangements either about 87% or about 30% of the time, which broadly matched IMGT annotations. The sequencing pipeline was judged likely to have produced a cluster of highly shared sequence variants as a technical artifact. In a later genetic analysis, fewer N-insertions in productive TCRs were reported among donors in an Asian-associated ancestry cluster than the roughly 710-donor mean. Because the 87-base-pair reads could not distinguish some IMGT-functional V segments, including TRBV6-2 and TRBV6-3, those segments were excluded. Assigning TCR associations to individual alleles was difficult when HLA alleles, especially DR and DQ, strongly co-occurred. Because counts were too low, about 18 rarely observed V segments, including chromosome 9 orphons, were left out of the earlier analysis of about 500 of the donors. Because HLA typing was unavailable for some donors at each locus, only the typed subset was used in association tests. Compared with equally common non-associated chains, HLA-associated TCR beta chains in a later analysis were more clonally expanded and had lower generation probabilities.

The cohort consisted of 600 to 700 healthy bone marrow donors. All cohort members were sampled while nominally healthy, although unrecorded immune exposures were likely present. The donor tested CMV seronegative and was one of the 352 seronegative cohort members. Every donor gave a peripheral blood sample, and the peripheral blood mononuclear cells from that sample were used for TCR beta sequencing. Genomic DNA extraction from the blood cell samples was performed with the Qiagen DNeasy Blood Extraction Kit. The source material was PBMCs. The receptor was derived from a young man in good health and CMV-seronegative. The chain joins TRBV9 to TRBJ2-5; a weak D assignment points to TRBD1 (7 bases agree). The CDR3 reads CASSQNLQGRETQYF. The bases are TGTGCCAGCAGCCAAAACTTACAGGGGAGGGAGACCCAGTACTTC.